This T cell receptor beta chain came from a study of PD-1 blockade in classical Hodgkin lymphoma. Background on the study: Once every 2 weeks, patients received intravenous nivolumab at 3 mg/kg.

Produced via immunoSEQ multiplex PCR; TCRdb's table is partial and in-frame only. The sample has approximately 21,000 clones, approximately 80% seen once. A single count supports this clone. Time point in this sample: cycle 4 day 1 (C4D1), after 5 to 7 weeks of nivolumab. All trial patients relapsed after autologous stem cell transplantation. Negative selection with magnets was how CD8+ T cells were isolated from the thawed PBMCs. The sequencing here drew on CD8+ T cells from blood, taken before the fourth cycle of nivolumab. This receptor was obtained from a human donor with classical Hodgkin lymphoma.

CDR3 DNA: TGTGCCAGTCGCCTCCTAGCGGGGGCTTACAATGAGCAGTTCTTC. The encoded protein is CASRLLAGAYNEQFF. The chain employs TRBV19 and TRBJ2-1; 10 bases line up with TRBD2. The V and J ends lost 8 bases and 4 bases, in that order; junction bases with no gene match: 8. The CDR3 sequence is 15 residues long. Germline V gene data show CDR1 as LNHDA and CDR2 as SQIVND (reference sequence).